This T cell receptor beta chain was captured by sequencing in a study of T cells after somatic rescue of genetic block (TCRdb year 2020). Regarding the research as a whole: What the study looked at was long-term robustness, specifically in a T-cell system that came about through somatic rescue of a genetic block in T-cell development.

Concerning this clone: The target of this receptor is not known. No much larger clone is present one base from it, and per-base qualities are unavailable.

The germline V gene gives CDR1 as LGHNA and CDR2 as YNFKEQ. V loses 1 base, J loses 6 bases, and the germline ends lie 13 bases apart. From the cysteine up to the phenylalanine, the CDR3 has a length of 15 residues. The sequence is cut down to CDR3 DNA, 45 bases in frame from base 1. Library creation used the immunoSEQ multiplex PCR assay. In TCRdb, the immuneACCESS table is reduced to in-frame sequences with V and J assigned. These tables do not hold every clone; where another copy was compared, an unresolved V gene accounts for under half, and the others remain unexplained. The sample table shows some 70,000 clones, and approximately 91% are seen once. In total, the top ten clones hold less than 3.5% of the sample.

Sequenced input: peripheral blood mononuclear cells (PBMCs). The sequence came from a young man. Recombination joined TRBV4-2 with TRBJ2-1; the D assignment is uncertain and may be TRBD1 or TRBD2, with 5 bases supporting each. The CDR3 protein: CASSQVDGTINEQFF. The nucleotides are TGTGCCAGCAGCCAAGTGGATGGGACGATCAATGAGCAGTTCTTC.